This T cell receptor beta chain appears in the sequencing data of a study of beta chain features in type 1 diabetes. Study as a whole: Comparable age, gender and cell yields were observed in patients relative to healthy donors.

CD45RO/CCR7/CD25/CD127/CD95/CD27 separated CD4+ naive, central memory, regulatory and stem cell-like memory cells by sorting. Each sorted population was over 95% pure. The CDR3 consists of 14 residues. The V and J ends lost 7 bases and 8 bases respectively, with 17 bases between them. In germline, CDR1 is LNHNV, CDR2 YYDKDF (reference sequence). Study-wide results and limits: Significant though moderate, a shortening of TCRB CDR3s appeared in all four CD4+ subsets of Type 1 diabetes patients. Patients' naive, central memory and Treg TCRB repertoires seemed closer to one another than those of healthy donors.

cDNA synthesis used the whole RNA isolate, giving expressed TCRB sequences. The repertoire was sequenced with immunoSEQ multiplex PCR; TCRdb's copy has only in-frame clones and lacks some. The sample has 300,000 to 350,000 clones; approximately 13% are singletons. This clone was detected a few times. Its antigen is not known. The V call is TRBV15, the J call TRBJ1-4, with D possibly being TRBD1 (5 bases). Sequenced input: naive CD4+ T cells from blood. This clonotype was sampled from a woman aged 18-35 years with type 1 diabetes. The CDR3 DNA is TGTGCCACCACCTGGGGGAGGGGCGGAGAAAAACTGTTTTTT. Its translation is CATTWGRGGEKLFF.